The rows below give T cell receptor beta chains drawn from one sample of a study of blood T cell repertoires in COVID-19. The table came from immunoSEQ multiplex PCR; TCRdb's copy has only in-frame clones and leaves some out. Of approximately 170,000 clones in the sample, around 84% were seen once. Sequencing used PBMCs or T cells enriched from blood (not recorded which). These receptors were obtained from a man aged 35-49 years who had recovered from COVID-19. Both conserved end residues are part of each CDR3. The D gene is left open where the match is weak. Clone size, where shown, is once, few, many, or a class for clones that have expanded.

j_call | d_call | clone_size | v_call | cdr3_aa | cdr3_nt
TRBJ2-7 | TRBD2 | - | TRBV11-2 | CASSPSGAGGTYEQYF | TGTGCCAGCAGCCCATCAGGAGCGGGGGGAACCTACGAGCAGTACTTC
TRBJ2-3 | TRBD2 | - | TRBV5-1 | CASSHAGLGTDTQYF | TGCGCCAGCAGCCACGCGGGACTAGGGACAGATACGCAGTATTTT
TRBJ2-1 | TRBD2 | - | TRBV7-2 | CASSRLAGGLMGEQFF | TGTGCCAGCAGTCGACTAGCGGGGGGGCTAATGGGTGAGCAGTTCTTC
TRBJ2-7 | - | - | TRBV5-1 | CASSRDDGAYEQYF | TGCGCCAGCAGCCGAGACGACGGAGCCTACGAGCAGTACTTC
TRBJ2-7 | - | - | TRBV27 | CASSLQGSYEQYF | TGTGCCAGCAGTTTACAGGGGTCCTACGAGCAGTACTTC
TRBJ2-3 | - | - | TRBV19 | CASSITLATDTQYF | TGTGCCAGTAGTATCACGCTAGCTACAGATACGCAGTATTTT
TRBJ1-5 | TRBD1 | - | TRBV20-1 | CSASRTGAQPQHF | TGCAGTGCTAGTCGGACAGGGGCTCAGCCCCAGCATTTT
TRBJ2-2 | - | - | TRBV7-9 | CASSLVSTTGELFF | TGTGCCAGCAGCTTAGTAAGCACCACCGGGGAGCTGTTTTTT
TRBJ1-2 | - | few | TRBV5-4 | CASSLGGANYGYTF | TGTGCCAGCAGCTTGGGGGGAGCTAACTATGGCTACACCTTC
TRBJ1-6 | TRBD1 | - | TRBV7-3 | CASSLMGTGDSPLHF | TGTGCCAGCAGCTTAATGGGGACAGGGGATTCACCCCTCCACTTT
TRBJ1-2 | TRBD1 | few | TRBV30 | CAWSVSRTGGGYTF | TGTGCCTGGAGTGTATCCCGGACAGGGGGTGGCTACACCTTC
TRBJ2-1 | - | - | TRBV7-3 | CASSLGAISFEQFF | TGTGCCAGCAGCTTAGGGGCGATTAGTTTTGAGCAGTTCTTC
TRBJ1-1 | TRBD1 | - | TRBV19 | CASSSSSRDRGGWQAFF | TGTGCCAGTAGTTCCTCGTCCCGGGACAGGGGAGGTTGGCAAGCTTTCTTT
TRBJ1-1 | TRBD1 | - | TRBV15 | CATRVAGGYTEAFF | TGTGCCACCCGTGTGGCAGGGGGGTACACTGAAGCTTTCTTT
TRBJ2-1 | TRBD1 | once | TRBV9 | CASSVAGTAYNEQFF | TGTGCCAGCAGCGTAGCTGGGACAGCTTACAATGAGCAGTTCTTC
TRBJ2-7 | TRBD2 | - | TRBV10-1 | CASSDGGGNEQYF | TGCGCCAGCAGTGATGGGGGGGGGAACGAGCAGTACTTC
TRBJ2-3 | - | - | TRBV18 | CASSPPIRTDTQYF | TGTGCCAGCTCACCACCGATTCGGACAGATACGCAGTATTTT
TRBJ1-1 | TRBD1 | few | TRBV2 | CASSEAGGRVTEAFF | TGTGCCAGCAGTGAAGCAGGGGGCAGGGTTACTGAAGCTTTCTTT
TRBJ2-5 | TRBD2 | - | TRBV3-1/TRBV3-2 | CASSRPSGAKETQYF | TGTGCCAGCAGCCGGCCTAGCGGGGCGAAAGAGACCCAGTACTTC
TRBJ2-1 | TRBD2 | - | TRBV2 | CASERGPYNEQFF | TGTGCCAGTGAGCGGGGGCCTTACAATGAGCAGTTCTTC
TRBJ2-1 | - | - | TRBV30 | CAWSGLAGATYNEQFF | TGTGCCTGGAGTGGCTTGGCGGGGGCCACCTACAATGAGCAGTTCTTC
TRBJ2-5 | - | once | TRBV2 | CASSEGQGGGQETQYF | TGTGCCAGCAGTGAAGGGCAGGGAGGGGGCCAAGAGACCCAGTACTTC
TRBJ2-5 | TRBD1 | - | TRBV5-1 | CASSLGTGPGETQYF | TGCGCCAGCAGCTTGGGGACAGGGCCGGGAGAGACCCAGTACTTC
TRBJ2-1 | - | once | TRBV5-6 | CASSLGQTDRFF | TGTGCCAGCAGCTTGGGGCAGACTGACAGGTTCTTC
TRBJ1-4 | - | few | TRBV7-8 | CASRGQTNEKLFF | TGTGCCAGCAGGGGGCAAACTAATGAAAAACTGTTTTTT
TRBJ2-3 | TRBD1 | - | TRBV9 | CASSAGDRGTDTQYF | TGTGCCAGCAGCGCCGGCGACAGGGGCACAGATACGCAGTATTTT
TRBJ2-6 | TRBD1 | - | TRBV9 | CASSVGTGSSGANVLTF | TGTGCCAGCAGCGTCGGGACAGGGAGCTCTGGGGCCAACGTCCTGACTTTC
TRBJ2-2 | - | - | TRBV7-3 | CASSSGLDSGELFF | TGTGCCAGCAGCTCCGGACTCGACTCCGGGGAGCTGTTTTTT
TRBJ1-1 | - | - | TRBV30 | CAWKPQGPRVIF | TGTGCCTGGAAACCTCAGGGGCCTCGAGTGATCTTT
TRBJ2-7 | - | - | TRBV20-1 | CSASGSDSFFYEQYF | TGCAGTGCTAGTGGGTCGGACAGTTTCTTCTACGAGCAGTACTTC
TRBJ1-3 | TRBD1 | few | TRBV10-2 | CASGWDSGNTIYF | TGCGCCAGCGGATGGGACAGCGGAAACACCATATATTTT
TRBJ1-4 | TRBD1 | few | TRBV5-1 | CASSRRTGRNEKLFF | TGCGCCAGCAGCCGGCGGACAGGACGAAATGAAAAACTGTTTTTT
TRBJ1-5 | TRBD1 | - | TRBV6-5 | CASSQQGALQPQHF | TGTGCCAGCAGCCAACAGGGGGCTCTACAGCCCCAGCATTTT
TRBJ1-1 | - | few | TRBV5-5 | CASSPGHKNTEAFF | TGTGCCAGCAGCCCGGGACATAAGAACACTGAAGCTTTCTTT
TRBJ2-5 | TRBD2 | - | TRBV11-2 | CASRLLAGGRETQYF | TGTGCCAGCAGATTACTAGCGGGGGGGCGGGAGACCCAGTACTTC
TRBJ1-4 | - | - | TRBV29-1 | CSVAPLTGMGEKLFF | TGCAGCGTTGCCCCCCTTACAGGGATGGGTGAAAAACTGTTTTTT
TRBJ2-3 | - | - | TRBV7-9 | CASGRGPTDTQYF | TGTGCCAGCGGGCGGGGACCCACAGATACGCAGTATTTT
TRBJ1-2 | - | - | TRBV18 | CASSPTELNYGYTF | TGTGCCAGCTCACCGACAGAGCTTAACTATGGCTACACCTTC
TRBJ2-3 | TRBD2 | few | TRBV24-1 | CATSDFWTSGSTDTQYF | TGTGCCACCAGTGATTTCTGGACTAGCGGAAGCACAGATACGCAGTATTTT
TRBJ1-2 | - | few | TRBV10-3 | CAISSPRGGNGYTF | TGTGCCATCAGCAGTCCGCGGGGAGGCAATGGCTACACCTTC
TRBJ2-3 | - | few | TRBV24-1 | CATSDLGGADASTDTQYF | TGTGCCACCAGTGATTTGGGTGGGGCAGACGCTAGCACAGATACGCAGTATTTT
TRBJ2-6 | TRBD1 | - | TRBV6-1 | CASSDPPGGAAGANVLTF | TGTGCCAGCAGTGACCCGCCAGGGGGCGCCGCCGGGGCCAACGTCCTGACTTTC
TRBJ2-3 | - | - | TRBV10-3 | CANSPGRPSSTDTQYF | TGTGCCAACTCCCCAGGGCGGCCGTCTAGCACAGATACGCAGTATTTT
TRBJ1-5 | - | few | TRBV5-5 | CASSLTSRGNQPQHF | TGTGCCAGCAGCTTGACTTCGAGGGGCAATCAGCCCCAGCATTTT
TRBJ2-7 | - | - | TRBV5-1 | CASRLAPDTSYEQYF | TGCGCCAGCAGATTGGCCCCCGACACGTCTTACGAGCAGTACTTC
TRBJ2-3 | - | - | TRBV9 | CASSVEVAPASTQYF | TGTGCCAGCAGCGTAGAAGTAGCCCCAGCGAGCACCCAGTATTTT
TRBJ1-4 | - | - | TRBV7-6 | CASSSTWGHNEKLFF | TGTGCCAGCAGCTCCACGTGGGGCCACAATGAAAAACTGTTTTTT
TRBJ1-2 | - | - | TRBV12-3/TRBV12-4 | CASTRDGGYGYTF | TGTGCCAGCACTCGCGACGGGGGTTATGGCTACACCTTC
TRBJ1-2 | - | - | TRBV2 | CASSERSDSYYGYTF | TGTGCCAGCAGTGAAAGGTCGGACAGCTACTATGGCTACACCTTC
TRBJ2-1 | TRBD2 | - | TRBV10-1 | CASSESTGGVDEQFF | TGCGCCAGCAGTGAGTCGACGGGAGGTGTCGATGAGCAGTTCTTC
TRBJ2-5 | - | once | TRBV5-8 | CASSPEGFRGAETQYF | TGTGCCAGCAGCCCGGAGGGATTCCGGGGGGCAGAGACCCAGTACTTC
TRBJ2-2 | - | - | TRBV7-6 | CASSLSVGPRRELFF | TGTGCCAGCAGCTTAAGCGTGGGGCCGCGCAGGGAGCTGTTTTTT